The 29 T cell receptor beta chains below all came from one sample that was sequenced in a study of read filtering for tumor transcriptome and immune sequencing (dated by TCRdb to about 2020). The run used an Illumina HiSeq 4000. TCR libraries were built from 400 to 450 ng RNA with the Immunoverse kit, using molecular barcoded adaptors covering alpha/delta and beta/gamma chains. TCRdb applied fastp at Q25 and MiXCR to the public reads, then kept only in-frame beta chains. Duplicate CDR3 protein sequences are folded into a single record with the most common DNA and genes. The sample records fewer than 30,000 distinct CDR3 sequences, 20% to 25% of which are singletons. In total, the top ten clones hold roughly half of the sample. Sequencing input: a population of CD138-negative cells sorted from bone marrow. What this sample's cell subset or site label stands for: bone marrow mononuclear cells depleted of CD138+ plasma/myeloma cells by negative magnetic selection. Receptors were obtained from a donor older than 35 with multiple myeloma.

As for this clonotype: A much more abundant neighbour one base away suggests this may be a read error. The chain is built from TRBV5-1 and TRBJ1-1, with D hard to call. Germline CDR1 and CDR2: SGHRS and YFSETQ. V lost 6 bases to trimming and J lost 1 base, with 10 bases between them. The CDR3 covers 13 residues. This CDR3 is CASTPASNTEAFF. DNA of the CDR3: TGCGCCAGCACCCCCGCCTCGAACACTGAAGCTTTCTTT.

With respect to this clonotype: A far larger clone lies a single base away; this is likely a read error. The chain uses TRBV29-1 and TRBJ1-6; the match to TRBD1 covers 9 bases. The CDR3 spans 12 residues. Germline V gene sequence: CDR1 SQVTM, CDR2 ANQGSEA. The CDR3 nucleotides read TGCAGCGTTGGACAGGGGGACACTGAAGCTCTCTTT. It codes for CSVGQGDTEALF.

This clonotype was recorded many times. The chain couples TRBV7-6 to TRBJ1-5; no definite D call. The CDR3 sequence is 15 residues long. V lost 1 base, J lost 3 bases, and 10 bases lay in between. Germline lookup yields CDR1 SGHVS and CDR2 FNYEAQ. For the CDR3, the DNA is TGTGCCAGCAGCTTAGGTTCCGGGATCAATCAGCCCCAGCATTTT. Translating gives CASSLGSGINQPQHF.

This clonotype was counted at least ten times. The rearrangement links TRBV21-1 to TRBJ2-1; TRBD1 is the table's D call, not checked against the DNA. TRBV21-1 is classified as a pseudogene. The CDR3 sequence is 12 residues long. The CDR3 DNA is TGTGCCGCCGGCGGGGGCTGGGATGAGCAGTTCTTC. It translates to CAAGGGWDEQFF.

This clonotype was recorded at least ten times. The chain uses TRBV29-1 and TRBJ2-7; 7 bases line up with TRBD1. The CDR3 covers 13 residues. V was clipped by 8 bases and J by 4 bases; unmatched bases: 11. Germline V gene lookup returns CDR1 SQVTM and CDR2 ANQGSEA. The CDR3, as DNA: TGCAGCTCCCCGTGGGACAGAGAATACGAGCAGTACTTC. Translation gives CSSPWDREYEQYF.

This clonotype was detected many times. The genes are TRBV20-1 and TRBJ2-7; TRBD1 matches at 8 bases. Germline values: CDR1 DFQATT, CDR2 SNEGSKA (reference sequence). The CDR3 contains 14 residues. V dropped 1 base and J dropped 4; count of bases not matched to a gene: 6. The CDR3 loop is CSARGQGALYEQYF. CDR3 nucleotide sequence: TGCAGTGCTAGAGGTCAGGGGGCCTTATACGAGCAGTACTTC.

About this clonotype: Just one base apart from a much larger clone, this may be a read error. This sequence joins TRBV19 and TRBJ1-1, with D unclear. CDR1 and CDR2 from the germline V gene are LNHDA and SQIVND (reference sequence). The CDR3 is made up of 14 amino acids. DNA of the CDR3: TGTGCCAGTAGTACCCCTTCGGAGAACGCTGAAGCTTTCTTT. Translated: CASSTPSENAEAFF. Based on the CDR3 plus reference TRBV19 and TRBJ1-1, the full variable domain is DGGITQSPKYLFRKEGQNVTLSCEQNLNHDAMYWYRQDPGQGLRLIYYSQIVNDFQKGDIAEGYSVSREKKESFPLTVTSAQKNPTAFYLCASSTPSENAEAFFGQGTRLTVV.

Many counts were recorded for this clonotype. The CDR3 region has the DNA TGCGCCAGCCGACAGGAGGGACAGGATAATGAAAAACTGTTTTTT. Protein product: CASRQEGQDNEKLFF. The genes are TRBV5-1 and TRBJ1-4; 8 nucleotides match TRBD1. The CDR3 is made up of 15 amino acids. J gave up 4 bases and V 7 bases, and 9 bases lay outside the gene matches. Looked up from germline, CDR1 is SGHRS and CDR2 is YFSETQ.

This clonotype was detected ten times or more. V and J are TRBV29-1 and TRBJ2-6; 10 positions agree with TRBD1. Per germline, CDR1 SQVTM and CDR2 ANQGSEA. The V and J ends lost 7 bases and 2 bases, in that order; junction bases with no gene match: 2. CDR3 length: 14 residues. DNA for the CDR3: TGCAGCGCCGGGACAGGGGCTGGGGCCAACGTCCTGACTTTC. Translation gives CSAGTGAGANVLTF.

There are a few counts of this clonotype. J is TRBJ2-2 and V is TRBV28; D remains ambiguous. V was clipped by 8 bases and J by 0 bases, with 7 bases between them. CDR1 and CDR2 (germline): MDHEN, SYDVKM. The CDR3 runs to 13 residues. CDR3 region: CASVMTNTGELFF. CDR3 DNA: TGTGCCAGCGTTATGACGAACACCGGGGAGCTGTTTTTT.

This clonotype showed up just a few times. This may arise from a read error, as a much more abundant clone is one base away. The rearrangement joins TRBV20-1 to TRBJ1-1; a weak D match, TRBD1 (5 bases). Germline lookup yields CDR1 DFQATT and CDR2 SNEGSKA (reference sequence). The length of the CDR3 is 15 residues. Here the CDR3 reads CSSRSTLGGNTEAFF. Here the CDR3 DNA reads TGCAGTTCTAGATCAACCCTGGGGGGGAACACTGAAGCTTTCTTT.

The table lists this clonotype with many counts. The chain has TRBV20-1 and TRBJ2-2; tentative D call: TRBD1 (5 bases). CDR3 length equals 13 residues. The germline CDR1 and CDR2 sequences are DFQATT and SNEGSKA (reference sequence). V was clipped by 2 bases and J by 3 bases, with 7 bases between them. In nucleotides, the CDR3 is TGCAGTGCTAGACAGGGATACACCGGGGAGCTGTTTTTT. Translated, it gives CSARQGYTGELFF.

Many counts were recorded for this clonotype. The rearrangement joins TRBV7-2 to TRBJ2-2, with D possibly being TRBD2 (5 bases). The CDR3 runs 14 residues. The ends were cut back, 4 bases at V and 5 bases at J, with 11 bases in the middle. Germline CDR1 and CDR2: SGHTA and FQGNSA. Written as DNA, the CDR3 is TGTGCCAGCAGCTCCGGACTCCAGACCGGGGAGCTGTTTTTT. The encoded protein is CASSSGLQTGELFF.

The rearrangement links TRBV20-1 to TRBJ1-5; weak D call: TRBD2 (7 bases). TRBJ2-3 matches the DNA end more closely, so the J call is doubtful. Germline CDR1 and CDR2: DFQATT and SNEGSKA (reference sequence). This CDR3 is built from 17 residues. CDR3: CSARAGTGGVSNQPQYF. The DNA for the CDR3 is TGCAGTGCTAGAGCCGGGACGGGGGGCGTAAGCAATCAGCCCCAGTATTTT.

This clonotype is deemed medium-sized. V usage is TRBV11-2 and J usage is TRBJ2-1; 11 bases line up with TRBD1. Germline CDR1 and CDR2: SGHAT and FQNNGV. The V gene end was trimmed by 1 base and the J gene end by 4 bases; junction bases not matched to a gene: 9. This CDR3 contains 18 residues. As DNA, the CDR3 is TGTGCCAGCAGCTTAGTGGGTGGGGGACAGGGGGTTTACAATGAGCAGTTCTTC. Translating it yields CASSLVGGGQGVYNEQFF.

The table lists this clonotype with many counts. V usage is TRBV10-2 and J usage is TRBJ2-5; no clear D. Germline CDR1 and CDR2: WSHSY and SAAADI. This CDR3 spans 16 amino acids. The V end was cut by 2 bases, the J end by 8 bases, with 21 bases between. As DNA, the CDR3 is TGCGCCAGCAGTGAGATGGGTCTCCTAGATGGGGAAACCCAGTACTTC. This codes for CASSEMGLLDGETQYF.

In its sample, this clonotype was seen many times. This rearrangement joins TRBV7-9 to TRBJ2-3; 7 bases agree with TRBD2. The CDR3 loop spans 15 amino acids. J was trimmed by 2 bases and V by 1 base; bases with no gene match: 3. Germline CDR1 and CDR2: SEHNR and FQNEAQ (reference sequence). The CDR3 is CASSLGLADTDTQYF. CDR3 DNA sequence: TGTGCCAGCAGCTTAGGTCTAGCGGACACAGATACGCAGTATTTT.

The sample holds many counts of this clonotype. The chain is built from TRBV7-3 and TRBJ2-1, with D possibly called TRBD1 or TRBD2 (5 bases each). With 5 bases removed from V and 4 bases from J, the gap between germline ends came to 15 bases. CDR3 length equals 15 residues. Germline V gene lookup returns CDR1 SGHTA and CDR2 FQGTGA. CDR3 in DNA: TGTGCCAGCAGCGCAGTCCTGGGACCTTACAATGAGCAGTTCTTC. Amino acids: CASSAVLGPYNEQFF.

Comments on this clonotype: This could be a read error, since a much larger clone is one nucleotide away. V usage is TRBV14 and J usage is TRBJ2-4; TRBD1 or TRBD2 may be the D gene (5 bases each). Germline lookup yields CDR1 SGHDN and CDR2 FVKESK. The CDR3 is 15 residues long. For the CDR3, the DNA is TGTGCCAGCAGCCAAGAGCCAGGGAGACCAAACATCCAGTGCTTC. This sequence encodes CASSQEPGRPNIQCF.

This clonotype was counted a few times. At one end the junction does not follow the germline gene, possibly because of a read error. The chain recombines TRBV9 with TRBJ2-7, with 8 nucleotides matching TRBD1. CDR1 and CDR2 from the germline V gene are SGDLS and YYNGEE. The CDR3 consists of 14 residues. CDR3 amino acids: CASSGDRGRNEQCF. In DNA, the CDR3 is TGTGCCAGCAGCGGCGACAGGGGAAGGAACGAGCAGTGCTTC.

For this clonotype: It is likely a read error: a sequence one base away is far more abundant. The genes are TRBV7-9 and TRBJ2-2; 13 bases map to TRBD2. The CDR3 covers 17 residues. Germline CDR1 and CDR2: SEHNR and FQNEAQ (reference sequence). This CDR3 is CASSPTSGGASTGELLF. As DNA, the CDR3 is TGTGCCAGCAGCCCTACTAGCGGGGGGGCCAGCACCGGGGAGCTGCTTTTT.

Concerning this clonotype: At one end, the junction sequence differs from germline, possibly due to a read error. The rearrangement joins TRBV4-1 to TRBJ1-2, with D tentatively TRBD1 (5 bases). The CDR3 runs to 16 residues. Looked up from germline, CDR1 is MGHRA and CDR2 is YSYEKL. This chain's CDR3 is CASSQENGQGWDGYAF. For the CDR3, the DNA is TGCGCCAGCAGCCAAGAGAATGGGCAGGGCTGGGATGGCTACGCCTTC.

Many counts were recorded for this clonotype. The rearrangement joins TRBV12-3 or TRBV12-4 to TRBJ1-6; unclear D gene. The CDR3 runs 14 residues. V lost 4 bases and J lost 8, with 12 bases in between. CDR3 DNA sequence: TGTGCCAGCAGTTCAGTAGGAGACCATTCACCCCTCCACTTT. It encodes CASSSVGDHSPLHF.

This clonotype appeared a few times. J is TRBJ2-3 and V is TRBV7-9, with TRBD1 matching 8 bases. Per the germline V gene, CDR1 is SEHNR and CDR2 is FQNEAQ (reference sequence). With 1 base clipped from V and 5 bases from J, the junction kept 5 bases outside the gene matches. This CDR3 is 15 amino acids long. This CDR3 is CASSLGTGSVDTQYF. The CDR3 DNA is TGTGCCAGCAGCTTAGGGACAGGGTCGGTAGATACGCAGTATTTT.

Details on this clonotype: Just one base apart from a much larger clone, this may be a read error. The V and J genes are TRBV4-1 and TRBJ2-5; 8 nucleotides match TRBD1. Germline V gives CDR1 MGHRA, CDR2 YSYEKL. This CDR3 has 15 residues. Trimming took 3 bases from V and 4 from J; bases not matched to a gene: 7. This CDR3 is CASSHLRQGRETQYF. In DNA, the CDR3 is TGCGCCAGCAGCCACCTCCGACAGGGGCGAGAGACCCAGTACTTC.

The rearrangement uses TRBV6-5 and TRBJ2-3, with D possibly TRBD2 on 6 matching bases. The V and J ends lost 6 bases and 4 bases respectively, with 20 bases between them. The CDR3 is 16 residues long. Germline assignment: CDR1 MNHEY and CDR2 SVGAGI. The CDR3 reads CASSVGGAQGPDTQYF. Written as DNA, the CDR3 is TGTGCCAGCAGCGTTGGAGGGGCCCAAGGACCAGATACGCAGTATTTT.

V usage is TRBV7-2 and J usage is TRBJ2-5; possibly TRBD1 or TRBD2 for D (6 bases each). Germline V lookup: CDR1 SGHTA, CDR2 FQGNSA. This CDR3 has 15 amino acids. The ends were cut back, 1 base at V and 4 bases at J, with 13 bases in the middle. The CDR3 DNA reads as TGTGCCAGCAGCTTAGGGAGGGTGACAGGAGAGACCCAGTACTTC. Translated: CASSLGRVTGETQYF.

V and J are TRBV6-1 and TRBJ1-4, with unresolved D. Germline CDR1 reads MNHNS; CDR2 reads SASEGT. The CDR3 runs to 12 residues. The V end lost 0 bases, the J end lost 12 bases, and 8 bases lay between the germline ends. This CDR3 is CASSEAEVQLFF. The CDR3 bases are TGTGCCAGCAGTGAAGCAGAGGTACAACTGTTTTTT.

The V and J genes are TRBV2 and TRBJ2-3, with TRBD2 as a possible D gene (6 bases). Trimming removed 8 bases at V and 2 bases at J, with 8 bases between. The germline V gene has CDR1 SNHLY and CDR2 FYNNEI. CDR3 size: 12 residues. CDR3 region: CASGGDTDTQYF. The CDR3 DNA sequence: TGTGCCAGCGGCGGGGACACAGATACGCAGTATTTT. Combining the CDR3 with reference TRBV2 and TRBJ2-3 gives the whole variable domain EPEVTQTPSHQVTQMGQEVILRCVPISNHLYFYWYRQILGQKVEFLVSFYNNEISEKSEIFDDQFSVERPDGSNFTLKIRSTKLEDSAMYFCASGGDTDTQYFGPGTRLTVL.